This TCR beta chain is from a study of T cell responses to AZD1222 COVID-19 vaccine. Regarding this clone: The antigen is unknown.

The study's findings and limits: Compared with day 0, the breadth and depth of the Spike-specific TCR repertoire rose significantly after two doses of AZD1222.

The V end lost 4 bases, the J end lost 6 bases, and 12 bases lay between the germline ends. Per germline, CDR1 SNHLY and CDR2 FYNNEI. The length of the CDR3 is 13 residues. Measured with immunoSEQ multiplex PCR; TCRdb has only the in-frame clones, and not every one. The sample records approximately 100,000 clones, about 90% being singletons. The TCR sequence derives from an adult in good health. This chain links TRBV2 with TRBJ1-2, with D tentatively TRBD1 (5 bases). The source was peripheral blood, collected on day 0 of AZD1222 vaccination. The CDR3 DNA is TGTGCCAGCAGTGTTAGGGGTAGGGATGGCTACACCTTC. This translates into CASSVRGRDGYTF.